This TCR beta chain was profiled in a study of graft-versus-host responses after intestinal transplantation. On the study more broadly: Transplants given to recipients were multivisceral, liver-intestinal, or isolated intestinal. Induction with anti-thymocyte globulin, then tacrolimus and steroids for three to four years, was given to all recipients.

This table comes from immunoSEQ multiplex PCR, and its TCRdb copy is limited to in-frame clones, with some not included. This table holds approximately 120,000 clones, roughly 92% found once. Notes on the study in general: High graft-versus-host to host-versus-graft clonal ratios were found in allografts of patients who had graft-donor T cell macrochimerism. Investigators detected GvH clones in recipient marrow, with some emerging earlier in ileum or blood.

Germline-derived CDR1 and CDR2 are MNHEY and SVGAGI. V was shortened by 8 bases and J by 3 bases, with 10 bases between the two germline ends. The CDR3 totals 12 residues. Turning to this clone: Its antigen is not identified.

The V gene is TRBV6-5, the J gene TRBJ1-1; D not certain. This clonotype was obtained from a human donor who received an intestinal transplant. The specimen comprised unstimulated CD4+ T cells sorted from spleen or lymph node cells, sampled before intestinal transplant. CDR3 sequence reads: CASPGGDTEAFF. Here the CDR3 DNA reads TGTGCCAGCCCCGGCGGAGACACTGAAGCTTTCTTT.